These 18 T cell receptor beta chains were all obtained from the same sample, sequenced in a study of blood T cell repertoires in COVID-19 (dated by TCRdb to the early 2020s). Receptor amplification or capture employed the immunoSEQ multiplex PCR assay. Sourced from immuneACCESS, this table was stored by TCRdb with only in-frame sequences that have V and J called. A share of the clones is absent; for the studies checked, an unresolved V gene accounts for under half, and the remainder has no known explanation. The sample has fewer than 250,000 clones on record, roughly 80% of them singletons. About 6.3% of the sample lies in the top ten. Sequencing was done on a sample of peripheral blood. The receptor set was obtained from a woman aged 55-70 years with active or convalescent COVID-19.

The chain employs TRBV13 and TRBJ2-4; possible D gene TRBD1, 6 bases. V was clipped by 2 bases and J by 3 bases, with 14 bases between them. The CDR3 covers 16 residues. CDR1 is PRHDT, CDR2 FYEKMQ, per germline (reference sequence). In DNA, the CDR3 is TGTGCCAGCAGCTTAATGGGGGCGGACGGCAAAAACATTCAGTACTTC. It encodes CASSLMGADGKNIQYF.

The chain couples TRBV11-2 to TRBJ2-7; TRBD1 is a possible D gene (5 bases). Germline CDR1 and CDR2: SGHAT and FQNNGV. CDR3 length: 15 residues. V lost 3 bases to trimming and J lost 4 bases, with 16 bases between them. As DNA, the CDR3 is TGTGCCAGCAGCTTCGGCAGGGTGGGTTCATACGAGCAGTACGTC. It encodes CASSFGRVGSYEQYV.

The rearrangement uses TRBV28 and TRBJ1-5; tentatively, D is TRBD1 (5 bases). CDR1 is MDHEN and CDR2 is SYDVKM in the germline V gene. V was trimmed by 5 bases and J by 6 bases, leaving 14 bases between them. The CDR3 is 14 amino acids. CDR3 sequence reads: CASSPPGGGQPQHF. In nucleotides, the CDR3 is TGTGCCAGCAGTCCCCCGGGGGGAGGTCAGCCCCAGCATTTT.

The rearrangement joins TRBV9 to TRBJ2-3; 8 nucleotides match TRBD1. This CDR3 is built from 17 residues. Germline V gene sequence: CDR1 SGDLS, CDR2 YYNGEE. Trimming at V came to 3 bases and at J to 5 bases, leaving 14 bases not matched to a gene. The chain's CDR3 is CASSAPLGQGRRDTQYF. CDR3 nucleotide sequence: TGTGCCAGCAGCGCCCCCCTCGGACAGGGCCGAAGAGATACGCAGTATTTT.

The CDR3 DNA reads as TGTGCCACCAGTGATTTGCAAGCCGGGGCCAACGTCCTGACTTTC. Translated, it gives CATSDLQAGANVLTF. This chain connects TRBV24-1 to TRBJ2-6, with D unclear. The V and J ends lost 0 bases and 4 bases respectively, with 6 bases between them. Germline lookup yields CDR1 KGHDR and CDR2 SFDVKD. The CDR3 length is 15 residues.

The chain has TRBV7-8 and TRBJ2-5; 11 nucleotides match TRBD2. V shed 6 bases, J shed 4 bases, and the junction held 10 bases outside the gene matches. This CDR3 has 16 residues. From germline, CDR1 is SGHVS and CDR2 FQNEAQ. The CDR3 here is CASRTSTSGIPETQYF. The CDR3 nucleotides are TGTGCCAGCAGAACCTCGACTAGCGGGATCCCAGAGACCCAGTACTTC.

The table lists this clone with a few counts. Given a much more abundant clone one base away, this may be a read error. Other DNA sequences within the sample encode an identical CDR3. The chain recombines TRBV7-9 with TRBJ1-1; no firm D call. Trimming took off 1 base at V and 1 base at J, with 4 bases between the two ends. The CDR3 has 13 amino acids. CDR1 is SEHNR and CDR2 is FQNEAQ in the germline V gene (reference sequence). The CDR3 sequence is CASSLDRNTEAFF. For the CDR3, the DNA is TGTGCCAGCAGCTTAGACAGGAACACTGAAGCTTTCTTT.

V and J are TRBV19 and TRBJ1-5; weak D call: TRBD1 (6 bases). The germline V gene encodes CDR1 LNHDA and CDR2 SQIVND (reference sequence). The ends were cut back, 3 bases at V and 0 bases at J, with 15 bases in the middle. This CDR3 has 17 amino acids. This CDR3 is CASSIRTAPISNQPQHF. CDR3 in DNA: TGTGCCAGTAGTATTCGGACAGCCCCTATTAGCAATCAGCCCCAGCATTTT.

The chain links TRBV14 to TRBJ1-3; 9 bases map to TRBD1. Germline loops: CDR1 SGHDN, CDR2 FVKESK. Trimming took 4 bases from V and 3 from J; bases not matched to a gene: 4. CDR3 size: 15 residues. CDR3 in DNA: TGTGCCAGCAGCCGCGGGACAGGGTATGGAAACACCATATATTTT. Translation: CASSRGTGYGNTIYF.

This clone appeared a single time. The rearrangement links TRBV5-6 to TRBJ2-5; TRBD1 matches 7 bases. CDR3 size: 15 residues. The V gene end was trimmed by 1 base and the J gene end by 5 bases; junction bases not matched to a gene: 8. From germline, CDR1 is SGHDT and CDR2 YYEEEE. CDR3 loop: CASSLYKGADETQYF. The CDR3 nucleotides are TGTGCCAGCAGCTTGTATAAGGGGGCGGATGAGACCCAGTACTTC.

This chain connects TRBV19 to TRBJ1-5; 10 bases agree with TRBD1. V dropped 1 base and J dropped 6; count of bases not matched to a gene: 0. Germline lookup yields CDR1 LNHDA and CDR2 SQIVND (reference sequence). This CDR3 region has 14 residues. Here the CDR3 reads CASSIGTGGQPQHF. The CDR3 DNA follows: TGTGCCAGTAGTATAGGGACAGGGGGTCAGCCCCAGCATTTT.

V is TRBV19 and J is TRBJ1-2, with a weak D call TRBD1 (6 bases). V was pared by 4 bases and J by 5 bases, with 17 bases between. The CDR3 consists of 15 residues. Germline V gene sequence: CDR1 LNHDA, CDR2 SQIVND (reference sequence). CDR3 residues: CASSTLGQMRYGYTF. The CDR3 DNA reads TGTGCCAGTAGTACCCTCGGACAGATGAGGTATGGCTACACCTTC.

In DNA form, the CDR3 reads TGTGCCAGCAGCGAAATAGGACAGGGACGCTCTGGAAACACCATATATTTT. It encodes CASSEIGQGRSGNTIYF. The chain has TRBV9 and TRBJ1-3; 8 positions agree with TRBD1. Germline lookup yields CDR1 SGDLS and CDR2 YYNGEE. The CDR3 spans 17 residues. Trimming at V came to 3 bases and at J to 0 bases, leaving 8 bases not matched to a gene.

This clone was counted a single time. This chain joins TRBV12-3 or TRBV12-4 and TRBJ2-7; 7 bases align to TRBD2. J was trimmed by 6 bases and V by 2 bases; bases with no gene match: 1. The CDR3 covers 12 residues. CDR3: CASSLRGSEQYF. CDR3 bases: TGTGCCAGCAGTTTACGCGGGAGCGAGCAGTACTTC.

The chain joins TRBV5-1 to TRBJ2-1; maybe TRBD1 (5 bases). This CDR3 has 16 amino acids. The germline V gene has CDR1 SGHRS and CDR2 YFSETQ. The ends were cut back, 4 bases at V and 3 bases at J, with 17 bases in the middle. CDR3 residues: CASSPEPGQFYNEQFF. DNA of the CDR3: TGCGCCAGCAGCCCCGAACCAGGGCAGTTCTACAATGAGCAGTTCTTC.

V and J are TRBV27 and TRBJ1-2; a weak D match, TRBD1 (5 bases). V was shortened by 6 bases and J by 4 bases, with 12 bases between the two germline ends. Germline V gene sequence: CDR1 MNHEY, CDR2 SMNVEV (reference sequence). The CDR3 has 13 amino acids. This CDR3 is CASSIDRSYGYTF. As DNA, the CDR3 is TGTGCCAGCAGCATTGACAGAAGCTATGGCTACACCTTC.

In its sample, this clone was seen a few times. This same CDR3 is encoded by further DNA sequences in the sample. The chain combines TRBV6-5 with TRBJ1-6; TRBD1 might be the D (6 bases). The germline V gene encodes CDR1 MNHEY and CDR2 SVGAGI. The CDR3 is 13 amino acids. The V end lost 6 bases, the J end lost 8 bases, and 11 bases lay between the germline ends. The CDR3 reads CASSPQGDSPLHF. As DNA, the CDR3 is TGTGCCAGCAGCCCACAGGGAGATTCACCCCTCCACTTT.

The gene calls are TRBV19 and TRBJ2-1; 7 bases align to TRBD1. Germline loops: CDR1 LNHDA, CDR2 SQIVND (reference sequence). This CDR3 contains 16 residues. V was pared by 5 bases and J by 6 bases, with 13 bases of the junction left unmatched. The CDR3 here is CASSFTTGPYLNEQFF. The CDR3 DNA reads as TGTGCCAGTAGTTTTACGACAGGGCCTTACCTCAATGAGCAGTTCTTC.